This TCR beta chain was found in a study of T cells in Graves' hyperthyroidism and ophthalmopathy. Whole-study findings and limits: Median prediction lead before ophthalmopathy onset was about 6.3 months with the model. Stable hyperthyroidism was told apart from ophthalmopathy by a model built on 13 V-J features.

Ten or more counts support this clonotype. The target antigen is unknown. The TCR beta CDR3 regions underwent amplification using RNA transcripts as the source. An initial round of RT-PCR targeting the TCR CDR3 relied on the HTBI primer set. TCRdb analysed the multiplex PCR reads with MiXCR anew, one entry per CDR3 protein. The repertoire holds fewer than 450,000 distinct CDR3 sequences, with more than 13% as singletons. The receptor comes from a man between 50 and 59 years old with Graves' ophthalmopathy. What was sequenced was blood.

DNA of the CDR3: TGCAGTGCTAGAGTTCCAGGGGGCCTGGGCAATCAGCCCCAGCATTTT. Its translation: CSARVPGGLGNQPQHF. V usage is TRBV20-1 and J usage is TRBJ1-5, with 8 positions matching TRBD1. Looked up from germline, CDR1 is DFQATT and CDR2 is SNEGSKA (reference sequence). CDR3 length: 16 residues. With 1 base clipped from V and 2 bases from J, the junction kept 7 bases outside the gene matches.